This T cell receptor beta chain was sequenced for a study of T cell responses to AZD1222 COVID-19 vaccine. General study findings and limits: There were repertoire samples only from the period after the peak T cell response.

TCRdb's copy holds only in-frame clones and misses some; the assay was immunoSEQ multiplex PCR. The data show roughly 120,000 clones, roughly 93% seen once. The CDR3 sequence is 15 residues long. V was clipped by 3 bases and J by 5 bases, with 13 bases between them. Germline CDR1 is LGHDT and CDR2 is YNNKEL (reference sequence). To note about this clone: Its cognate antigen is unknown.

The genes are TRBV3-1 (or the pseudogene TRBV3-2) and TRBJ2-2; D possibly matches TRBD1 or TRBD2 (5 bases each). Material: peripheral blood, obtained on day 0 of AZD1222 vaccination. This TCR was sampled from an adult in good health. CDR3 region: CASSQLRDQTGELFF. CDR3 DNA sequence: TGTGCCAGCAGCCAGCTCAGGGACCAAACCGGGGAGCTGTTTTTT.